This TCR beta chain was sequenced in a study of CD8 T cells in Susac syndrome. Trimming at V came to 3 bases and at J to 1 base, leaving 12 bases not matched to a gene. Germline V gives CDR1 SGHAT, CDR2 FQNNGV. The CDR3 is 20 amino acids. Roughly 0.45 to 1 ug RNA was reverse transcribed with random hexamers. Amplification of TCR beta CDR3 was carried out by immunoSEQ multiplex PCR, which covered 54 Vbeta and 13 Jbeta segments. TCRdb redid the calling of the immunoSEQ multiplex PCR reads with MiXCR, one entry per CDR3 protein. The sample consists of over 95,000 distinct CDR3 sequences, roughly 91% of them appearing once.

The sequencing sample was made of CD4+ T cells from PBMCs. This clonotype was obtained from a human donor in good health. The chain recombines TRBV11-2 with TRBJ2-6, with 10 nucleotides matching TRBD2. CDR3: CASSFTREGTSASGANVLTF. CDR3 nucleotides: TGTGCCAGCAGCTTCACCCGGGAGGGGACTAGCGCTTCTGGGGCCAACGTCCTGACTTTC.